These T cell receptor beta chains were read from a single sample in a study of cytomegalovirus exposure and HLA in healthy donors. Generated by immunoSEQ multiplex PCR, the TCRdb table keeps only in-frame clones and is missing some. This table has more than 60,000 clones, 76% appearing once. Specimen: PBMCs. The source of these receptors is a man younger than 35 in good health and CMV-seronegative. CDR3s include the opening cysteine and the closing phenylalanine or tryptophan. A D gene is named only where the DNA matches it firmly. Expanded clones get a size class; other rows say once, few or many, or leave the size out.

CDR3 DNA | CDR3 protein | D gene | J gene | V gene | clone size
TGTGCCAGTAGTATAGGAAGGGGGCAGAGTAACTATGGCTACACCTTC | CASSIGRGQSNYGYTF | TRBD1 | TRBJ1-2 | TRBV19 | -
TGTGCCAGCAGTTTACTAGCGGGGGGCTCTAACGGGGAGCTGTTTTTT | CASSLLAGGSNGELFF | TRBD2 | TRBJ2-2 | TRBV25-1 | once
TGTGCCATCAGTGAACGGGAGCAAGCGGGAAACACCATATATTTT | CAISEREQAGNTIYF | - | TRBJ1-3 | TRBV10-3 | -
TGTGCCTGGAGTGGGAGCGCTAGCGGGGGGGCTGGTTACGAGCAGTACTTC | CAWSGSASGGAGYEQYF | TRBD2 | TRBJ2-7 | TRBV30 | -
TGTGCCAGCAGTGAAAGCCCCGGTAGCACAGATACGCAGTATTTT | CASSESPGSTDTQYF | - | TRBJ2-3 | TRBV6-4 | few
TGTGCCAGTAGTGCAACAGGGGTGGCTGAAGCTTTCTTT | CASSATGVAEAFF | TRBD1 | TRBJ1-1 | TRBV19 | few
TGTGCCAGCAGGGAGGGACAGGGCTATGGCTACACCTTC | CASREGQGYGYTF | TRBD1 | TRBJ1-2 | TRBV28 | few
TGTGCCAGCAGTTTCCGGCATGGAGGTGAGCAGTTCTTC | CASSFRHGGEQFF | - | TRBJ2-1 | TRBV27 | -
TGTGCCAGCTCACCTTCTGGAGGGTCGCAGCCCCAGCATTTT | CASSPSGGSQPQHF | - | TRBJ1-5 | TRBV18 | once
TGTGCCAGCAGCTTAGCGCACTACGAGCAGTACTTC | CASSLAHYEQYF | - | TRBJ2-7 | TRBV11-1 | few